A selection of T cell receptor beta chains follows, all from one sample in a study of shared clonotypes between healthy human individuals. Profiling relied on immunoSEQ multiplex PCR, and the TCRdb table lists in-frame clones only, not all of them. The sample has approximately 500,000 clones, 95% to 97% seen once. The sequenced sample consisted of naive CD4+ T cells sorted from blood. These receptors came from a woman aged 30 to 39 in good health. CDR3s leave out the opening cysteine and the closing phenylalanine or tryptophan. Each record gives: J gene, V gene, clone size, CDR3 protein. The size of a clone is reported for some rows only, either as once, few or many, or as a class for expanded clones.

J: TRBJ2-1
V: TRBV19
size: .
CDR3: ASQSLAGDSFYNEQF

J: TRBJ1-2
V: TRBV9
size: .
CDR3: ASSSPPDNPYGYT

J: TRBJ2-7
V: TRBV27
size: .
CDR3: ASSTPGLARSEQY

J: TRBJ1-1
V: TRBV6-1
size: .
CDR3: ASSHLTENTEAF

J: TRBJ2-7
V: TRBV7-9
size: .
CDR3: AVVAGNEQY

J: TRBJ1-2
V: TRBV2
size: .
CDR3: ASRTGGVHYGYT

J: TRBJ2-1
V: TRBV28
size: .
CDR3: ASSRAQGSGRNTYNEQF

J: TRBJ2-1
V: TRBV5-1
size: .
CDR3: ASSLAATSGGEQF

J: TRBJ2-6
V: TRBV7-9
size: .
CDR3: ASLREHSGANVLT

J: TRBJ2-5
V: TRBV27
size: .
CDR3: ASSTRREKWETQY

J: .
V: TRBV29-1
size: .
CDR3: SVYKYDEQY

J: TRBJ1-5
V: TRBV19
size: .
CDR3: ASSISVSQPQH

J: TRBJ2-5
V: TRBV7-2
size: once
CDR3: ASSSAGLETQY

J: TRBJ2-6
V: TRBV7-8
size: .
CDR3: ASSLRGGYPGANVLT

J: TRBJ2-7
V: TRBV30
size: .
CDR3: AWTGRGAGEQY

J: TRBJ1-5
V: TRBV18
size: few
CDR3: ASSPGTGDQPQH

J: TRBJ2-3
V: TRBV4-1
size: .
CDR3: ASSQTAVIDTQY

J: TRBJ2-1
V: TRBV28
size: .
CDR3: ASSLDYPGRLGEQF

J: TRBJ1-4
V: TRBV18
size: .
CDR3: ASSQMESTTNEKLF

J: TRBJ2-3
V: TRBV30
size: .
CDR3: AWSVLSGSTDTQY

J: TRBJ1-5
V: TRBV5-1
size: .
CDR3: ASSMTGDEQPQH

J: TRBJ2-3
V: TRBV5-1
size: .
CDR3: ASSLTGGGADTQY

J: TRBJ1-1
V: TRBV27
size: .
CDR3: ASSLLGISRNTEAF

J: TRBJ1-5
V: TRBV2
size: .
CDR3: ASSGDSRQH

J: TRBJ2-5
V: TRBV7-6
size: once
CDR3: ASSPRTSGSGGLETQY

J: TRBJ1-1
V: TRBV7-6
size: .
CDR3: ASSLARDNEAF

J: TRBJ1-5
V: TRBV6-6
size: .
CDR3: ASSYSTVGQPQH

J: TRBJ1-2
V: TRBV2
size: .
CDR3: ASTFGQGQNYGYT

J: TRBJ2-2
V: TRBV2
size: .
CDR3: ASNGRSTGELF

J: TRBJ2-2
V: TRBV15
size: once
CDR3: ATSRDSGELF

J: TRBJ2-7
V: TRBV18
size: .
CDR3: ASSPPGQGSFAYEQY

J: .
V: TRBV7-7
size: .
CDR3: ASSSYSTYEQY

J: TRBJ2-1
V: TRBV2
size: .
CDR3: ASSRPGTGNEQF

J: TRBJ2-7
V: TRBV7-3
size: .
CDR3: ASSYDRGHEQY

J: TRBJ1-1
V: TRBV6-6
size: .
CDR3: ASSYSTGENTEAF

J: TRBJ2-7
V: TRBV9
size: .
CDR3: ASSVDQDRGLGEQY

J: TRBJ2-7
V: TRBV28
size: .
CDR3: ASSFTGFEQY

J: TRBJ2-5
V: TRBV7-9
size: .
CDR3: ASSWKETQY

J: TRBJ1-5
V: TRBV4-1
size: .
CDR3: ASSQGPGRFNQPQH

J: TRBJ1-3
V: TRBV28
size: .
CDR3: ASITSGNTIY

J: TRBJ2-2
V: TRBV18
size: .
CDR3: ASSPPASTGELF

J: TRBJ2-7
V: TRBV27
size: .
CDR3: ASSRIRENEQY

J: TRBJ1-4
V: TRBV19
size: .
CDR3: ASSSYRGADNEKLF

J: TRBJ2-7
V: TRBV7-9
size: few
CDR3: ASSLLRGHWYEQY

J: TRBJ2-2
V: TRBV7-2
size: .
CDR3: ASSFDLSGELF

J: .
V: TRBV19
size: .
CDR3: ASSPGWDRAGAEQY

J: TRBJ2-7
V: TRBV7-9
size: .
CDR3: ASSSHLGIAYEQY

J: TRBJ2-5
V: TRBV5-4
size: .
CDR3: ASSLAVQETQY

J: TRBJ1-3
V: TRBV4-2
size: .
CDR3: ASSKTDSGNTIY

J: TRBJ2-2
V: TRBV4-1
size: .
CDR3: ASSFRTGLAGGPTGELF

J: TRBJ2-7
V: TRBV28
size: .
CDR3: ASSTPGTGKLQY